The 2 T cell receptor beta chains given below trace back to one sample, sequenced in a study of blood T cell repertoires in COVID-19. Sequencing used immunoSEQ multiplex PCR; TCRdb keeps in-frame clones, though not all of them. The table records roughly 180,000 clones, under 85% of them present only once. Sequencing input: peripheral blood. The receptors here all came from a man in his sixties who had recovered from COVID-19.

This clone was counted once. This chain joins TRBV27 and TRBJ2-1; possible D gene TRBD1, 5 bases. Trimming cost V 6 bases and J 7 bases, with 10 bases left between them. Germline V CDR1 and CDR2: MNHEY, SMNVEV (reference sequence). The CDR3 runs to 12 residues. In DNA form, the CDR3 reads TGTGCCAGCAGGGGCAGGGATAATGAGCAGTTCTTC. It translates to CASRGRDNEQFF.

The chain combines TRBV24-1 with TRBJ2-5; D is possibly TRBD2 (5 bases). The germline V and J ends were trimmed by 0 bases and 5 bases, with 9 bases remaining between them. Germline V gene lookup returns CDR1 KGHDR and CDR2 SFDVKD. The CDR3 runs 14 residues. The CDR3 here is CATSDLKGGETQYF. For the CDR3, the DNA is TGTGCCACCAGTGATTTGAAGGGCGGGGAGACCCAGTACTTC.